One sample yielded the 5 T cell receptor beta chains listed below, sequenced in a study of shared clonotypes between healthy human individuals. Produced via immunoSEQ multiplex PCR; TCRdb's table is partial and in-frame only. The sample includes over a million clones, about 84% of them seen just once. The sequencing sample was made of memory CD4+ T cells from PBMCs. Subset noted: CD45RA-negative fraction. The receptor source for this set is a young man in good health. Some clones in this sample may be carry-over from other donors' samples.

The chain recombines TRBV11-1 with TRBJ2-1, with D perhaps matching TRBD1 or TRBD2 (5 bases each). Germline V lookup: CDR1 SGHAT, CDR2 FQDESV (reference sequence). The germline V and J ends were trimmed by 5 bases and 3 bases, with 14 bases remaining between them. This CDR3 region has 15 residues. The CDR3 DNA is TGTGCCAGCAGCAAACAGGAGGCCGTCTACAATGAGCAGTTCTTC. It yields the protein CASSKQEAVYNEQFF.

The chain joins TRBV7-8 to TRBJ2-7; 8 bases map to TRBD2. Germline lookup yields CDR1 SGHVS and CDR2 FQNEAQ. The CDR3 sequence is 16 residues long. The V segment lost 5 bases and the J segment 3 bases; nucleotides outside the gene matches: 12. CDR3 nucleotides: TGTGCCAGCAGCATCGATAGCGGGGTTCCCCTCTACGAGCAGTACTTC. It encodes CASSIDSGVPLYEQYF.

As regards this clone: Within the sample, other DNA sequences also encode this same CDR3. The J gene is TRBJ1-1, the V gene TRBV5-1; D is uncertain. This CDR3 has 14 residues. V lost 0 bases and J lost 0, with 6 bases in between. Germline loops: CDR1 SGHRS, CDR2 YFSETQ. CDR3 sequence (DNA): TGCGCCAGCAGCTTGGGCGGTATGAACACTGAAGCTTTCTTT. It yields the protein CASSLGGMNTEAFF.

Notes on this clone: Only one base separates this from a far larger clonotype, so it likely reflects a read error. The chain uses TRBV30 and TRBJ1-1; no firm D call. This CDR3 has 12 residues. Germline assignment: CDR1 GTSNPN and CDR2 SVGIG (reference sequence). The V and J ends lost 2 bases and 3 bases respectively, with 7 bases between them. As DNA, the CDR3 is TGTGCCTGGAGTCGGGCCCACACTGAAGCTTTCTTT. The encoded protein is CAWSRAHTEAFF.

The V and J genes are TRBV6-4 and TRBJ2-5; possibly TRBD2 for D (5 bases). The CDR3 is 14 amino acids. V was cut by 10 bases and J by 9 bases, with 24 bases left in between. Germline assignment: CDR1 MRHNA and CDR2 SNTAGT. The CDR3 DNA sequence: TGTGCCAATACGACTTGGCGGGTCGGAGATCCCCAGTACTTC. Protein sequence: CANTTWRVGDPQYF.